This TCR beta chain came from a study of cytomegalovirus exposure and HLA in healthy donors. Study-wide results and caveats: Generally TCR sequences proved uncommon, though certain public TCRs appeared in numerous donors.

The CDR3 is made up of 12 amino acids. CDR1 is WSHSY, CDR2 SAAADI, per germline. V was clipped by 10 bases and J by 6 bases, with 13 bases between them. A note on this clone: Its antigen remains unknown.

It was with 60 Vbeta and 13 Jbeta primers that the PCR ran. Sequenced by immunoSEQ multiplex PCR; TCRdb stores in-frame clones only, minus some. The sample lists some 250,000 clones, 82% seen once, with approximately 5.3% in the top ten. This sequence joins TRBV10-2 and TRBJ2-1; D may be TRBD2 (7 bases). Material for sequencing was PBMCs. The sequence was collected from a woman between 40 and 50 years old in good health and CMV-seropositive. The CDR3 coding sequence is TGCGCCACACGGGCGGGGGCCAATGAGCAGTTCTTC. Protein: CATRAGANEQFF.